What follows are 11 T cell receptor beta chains derived from one specimen sequenced in a study of immune evolution from preneoplasia to lung adenocarcinoma. TCRdb keeps only in-frame clones here, not all; method: immunoSEQ multiplex PCR. The table lists just under 5,000 clones, 80% to 90% of them singletons. Sequencing was carried out using FFPE adjacent normal lung tissue. The receptors stem from a donor aged 70 or older with lung adenocarcinoma.

The CDR3 reads CASGSGTETEAFF. As DNA, the CDR3 is TGTGCTAGTGGTTCCGGGACGGAGACTGAAGCTTTCTTT. The rearrangement links TRBV12-5 to TRBJ1-1; maybe TRBD1 (5 bases). Looked up from germline, CDR1 is LGHNT and CDR2 is FRNRAP. This CDR3 region has 13 residues. V was shortened by 4 bases and J by 5 bases, with 11 bases between the two germline ends. The full variable domain, rest sourced from reference TRBV12-5 and TRBJ1-1, is DARVTQTPRHKVTEMGQEVTMRCQPILGHNTVFWYRQTMMQGLELLAYFRNRAPLDDSGMPKDRFSAEMPDATLATLKIQPSEPRDSAVYFCASGSGTETEAFFGQGTRLTVV.

The chain uses TRBV5-6 and TRBJ2-4; D not resolved. From germline, CDR1 is SGHDT and CDR2 YYEEEE. The CDR3 sequence is 14 residues long. V lost 3 bases to trimming and J lost 7 bases, with 14 bases between them. CDR3 DNA: TGTGCCAGCAGCTCGGGCTGGCTCGTGAACATTCAGTACTTC. Translating it yields CASSSGWLVNIQYF. Looking up the rest from reference TRBV5-6 and TRBJ2-4 gives the full variable domain: DAGVTQSPTHLIKTRGQQVTLRCSPKSGHDTVSWYQQALGQGPQFIFQYYEEEERQRGNFPDRFSGHQFPNYSSELNVNALLLGDSALYLCASSSGWLVNIQYFGAGTRLSVL.

This sequence joins TRBV27 and TRBJ2-7, with 7 bases aligning to TRBD1. Germline V gene data show CDR1 as MNHEY and CDR2 as SMNVEV (reference sequence). The ends lost 4 bases at V and 2 bases at J; junction bases unmatched: 11. CDR3 length: 16 residues. CDR3 loop: CASSWSGQITPYEQYF. Written as DNA, the CDR3 is TGTGCCAGCAGTTGGTCGGGACAGATAACTCCCTACGAGCAGTACTTC.

This clone turned up a few times. The chain is built from TRBV7-9 and TRBJ2-7; 8 nucleotides align to TRBD1. Germline CDR1 and CDR2: SEHNR and FQNEAQ (reference sequence). CDR3 length equals 13 residues. V lost 5 bases to trimming and J lost 6 bases; unmatched junction nucleotides: 6. The CDR3 reads CASSTGQGSEQYF. The CDR3, as DNA: TGTGCCAGCAGCACAGGACAGGGTAGCGAGCAGTACTTC. Complete variable domain (other parts from reference TRBV7-9 and TRBJ2-7): DTGVSQNPRHKITKRGQNVTFRCDPISEHNRLYWYRQTLGQGPEFLTYFQNEAQLEKSRLLSDRFSAERPKGSFSTLEIQRTEQGDSAMYLCASSTGQGSEQYFGPGTRLTVT.

This chain joins TRBV5-1 and TRBJ2-2, with 13 bases aligning to TRBD2. V shed 4 bases and J 8 bases; nucleotides not matched to a gene: 11. The CDR3 has 17 amino acids. Germline V gene data show CDR1 as SGHRS and CDR2 as YFSETQ. This chain's CDR3 is CASSGPWTSGSGGELFF. The CDR3 DNA is TGCGCCAGCAGCGGACCCTGGACTAGCGGGAGCGGTGGGGAGCTGTTTTTT.

The rearrangement links TRBV9 to TRBJ2-2; weak D call: TRBD2 (6 bases). Trimming took 1 base from V and 4 from J, leaving 8 bases between them. Germline V CDR1 and CDR2: SGDLS, YYNGEE. The CDR3 totals 14 residues. This CDR3 reads CASSVLASTGELFF. The DNA of the CDR3 is TGTGCCAGCAGCGTACTAGCGTCCACCGGGGAGCTGTTTTTT.

Here the CDR3 DNA reads TGCGCCAGCAGTGAAGCTCGTTCTACAGTCAACACTGAAGCTTTCTTT. It yields the protein CASSEARSTVNTEAFF. The chain is built from TRBV10-2 and TRBJ1-1; no clear D gene. V lost 3 bases and J 2 bases, leaving 16 bases between the germline ends. Germline V gene sequence: CDR1 WSHSY, CDR2 SAAADI. This CDR3 has 16 residues.

V gene TRBV4-2 combines with J gene TRBJ2-3, with D possibly matching TRBD2 (5 bases). Germline CDR1 is LGHNA and CDR2 is YNFKEQ. V dropped 0 bases and J dropped 2 bases, with 15 bases sitting between them. The CDR3 contains 17 residues. The chain's CDR3 is CASSQDPADYSTDTQYF. The DNA for the CDR3 is TGTGCCAGCAGCCAAGATCCCGCCGACTACTCCACAGATACGCAGTATTTT.

In its sample, this clone was seen once. The chain recombines TRBV2 with TRBJ1-5; 7 bases are shared with TRBD1. This CDR3 has 14 amino acids. Germline V gene lookup returns CDR1 SNHLY and CDR2 FYNNEI. With 6 bases clipped from V and 5 bases from J, the junction kept 7 bases outside the gene matches. The CDR3, as DNA: TGTGCCAGCAGCCAGGGACAGCTTTATCAGCCCCAGCATTTT. It encodes CASSQGQLYQPQHF.

CDR3 DNA sequence: TGTGCCAGCAGCCCATCAGGGGCGTCAGTCTATGGCTACACCTTC. Amino acid sequence: CASSPSGASVYGYTF. The rearrangement uses TRBV5-5 and TRBJ1-2, with a possible D match to TRBD1 (6 bases). This CDR3 is built from 15 residues. Germline V gives CDR1 SGHKS, CDR2 YYEKEE (reference sequence). V was cut by 4 bases and J by 4 bases, with 17 bases left in between. Drawing the rest from reference TRBV5-5 and TRBJ1-2, the complete variable domain is DAGVTQSPTHLIKTRGQQVTLRCSPISGHKSVSWYQQVLGQGPQFIFQYYEKEERGRGNFPDRFSARQFPNYSSELNVNALLLGDSALYLCASSPSGASVYGYTFGSGTRLTVV.

This chain uses TRBV18 with TRBJ1-1; D gene ambiguous. CDR1 KGHSH and CDR2 LQKENI come from the germline V gene. The length of the CDR3 is 15 residues. V lost 3 bases and J 1 base, leaving 12 bases between the germline ends. The CDR3 nucleotides read TGTGCCAGCTCACCTTGGTCGACACAGAACACTGAAGCTTTCTTT. Its protein is CASSPWSTQNTEAFF.